What follows are 18 T cell receptor beta chains derived from one specimen sequenced in a study of blood T cells in healthy people across ages. A sample-barcoded 5' primer and a J-beta primer mix were used in a second PCR of about 7 to 12 cycles. Via MiXCR, TCRdb re-called the 5' RACE reads, giving one row per CDR3 protein. This sample has fewer than 2,000,000 distinct CDR3 sequences, with approximately 39% found just once. Sequencing was performed on blood. These receptors all stem from a human donor in good health.

The chain combines TRBV4-3 with TRBJ1-5; D may be TRBD1 (6 bases). V was clipped by 0 bases and J by 2 bases, with 8 bases between them. The CDR3 totals 15 residues. Germline-derived CDR1 and CDR2 are LGHNA and YSLEER. The CDR3 DNA is TGCGCCAGCAGCCAAGATAGACAGGGCAATCAGCCCCAGCATTTT. Its protein product is CASSQDRQGNQPQHF.

This chain joins TRBV9 and TRBJ1-2; weak D call: TRBD1 (6 bases). Germline CDR1 reads SGDLS; CDR2 reads YYNGEE. This CDR3 spans 12 amino acids. With 2 bases removed from V and 8 bases from J, the gap between germline ends came to 10 bases. DNA of the CDR3: TGTGCCAGCAGCGTTCAGGGACAAGGCTACACCTTC. It translates to CASSVQGQGYTF. The complete variable domain, with remaining parts taken from reference TRBV9 and TRBJ1-2, reads DSGVTQTPKHLITATGQRVTLRCSPRSGDLSVYWYQQSLDQGLQFLIQYYNGEERAKGNILERFSAQQFPDLHSELNLSSLELGDSALYFCASSVQGQGYTFGSGTRLTVV.

The rearrangement links TRBV28 to TRBJ2-5; D call uncertain. The V gene's germline CDR1 is MDHEN and CDR2 SYDVKM. V lost 6 bases and J lost 7, with 18 bases in between. This CDR3 contains 14 residues. CDR3 residues: CASRRSPERSTQYF. The CDR3 coding sequence is TGTGCCAGCAGGCGGTCACCGGAACGATCGACCCAGTACTTC.

V and J are TRBV20-1 and TRBJ2-5; a weak D match, TRBD1 (6 bases). Trimming took 6 bases from V and 2 from J, leaving 13 bases between them. The CDR3 covers 13 residues. Germline loops: CDR1 DFQATT, CDR2 SNEGSKA (reference sequence). CDR3 in amino acids: CSAKMTGQETQYF. The CDR3 DNA reads TGCAGTGCCAAGATGACAGGTCAAGAGACCCAGTACTTC.

This clonotype turned up a few times. The CDR3 region is CASSFMTGQGVTNEKLFF. CDR3 nucleotides: TGTGCCAGCAGTTTTATGACCGGACAGGGGGTGACTAATGAAAAACTGTTTTTT. The V gene is TRBV12-3 or TRBV12-4, the J gene TRBJ1-4; TRBD1 agrees at 10 bases. The V gene end was trimmed by 3 bases and the J gene end by 2 bases; junction bases not matched to a gene: 9. The CDR3 length is 18 residues.

This clonotype was counted only a few times. The rearrangement joins TRBV28 to TRBJ2-7, with a weak D call TRBD2 (5 bases). Between the trimmed V and J ends, which lost 3 bases and 1 base, there was a span of 13 bases. Germline V gene data show CDR1 as MDHEN and CDR2 as SYDVKM. The CDR3 sequence is 15 residues long. CDR3 residues: CASSFDSGLSYEQYF. CDR3 DNA: TGTGCCAGCAGTTTCGATTCCGGACTGTCCTACGAGCAGTACTTC.

This clonotype was observed many times. Germline is not matched at one junction end, which may reflect a read error. The chain joins TRBV7-2 to TRBJ1-2, with 8 bases that match TRBD1. The CDR3 runs to 13 residues. Per the germline V gene, CDR1 is SGHTA and CDR2 is FQGNSA. The CDR3 sequence is CASSLPTGDGYTF. CDR3 nucleotide sequence: TGCGCCAGCAGCTTGCCGACAGGGGACGGCTACACCTTC.

The chain uses TRBV3-1 and TRBJ2-7, with D unresolved. Germline V gene sequence: CDR1 LGHDT, CDR2 YNNKEL (reference sequence). The CDR3 is 12 amino acids. V was cut by 0 bases and J by 9 bases, with 9 bases left in between. The CDR3 reads CASSQDGLVQYF. As DNA, the CDR3 is TGTGCCAGCAGCCAAGACGGGTTAGTGCAGTACTTC.

The rearrangement links TRBV5-6 to TRBJ2-5; possible D gene TRBD2, 7 bases. The CDR3 sequence is 17 residues long. Per germline, CDR1 SGHDT and CDR2 YYEEEE. Trimming took off 2 bases at V and 4 bases at J, with 21 bases between the two ends. The CDR3 protein is CASSLLDGGPRGETQYF. As DNA, the CDR3 is TGTGCCAGCAGCTTACTCGACGGGGGGCCCCGGGGAGAGACCCAGTACTTC.

This clonotype has only a few counts. The chain carries TRBV7-2 and TRBJ1-1; no firm D call. The CDR3 has 14 residues. The V gene lost 3 bases and the J gene lost 6 bases, with 14 bases spanning the gap. Germline V CDR1 and CDR2: SGHTA, FQGNSA. In DNA, the CDR3 is TGTGCCAGCAGCTTTTCGCGGGGTGGGTCTGAAGCTTTCTTT. As protein: CASSFSRGGSEAFF.

Only a few counts were recorded for this clonotype. The chain couples TRBV7-9 to TRBJ2-1, with 8 bases that match TRBD2. Germline values: CDR1 SEHNR, CDR2 FQNEAQ (reference sequence). The CDR3 totals 11 residues. The CDR3: CAAGVYNEQFF. DNA for the CDR3: TGTGCAGCGGGGGTATACAATGAGCAGTTCTTC.

The table lists this clonotype with a few counts. V usage is TRBV6-5 and J usage is TRBJ1-2; the D is unclear. The CDR3 has 13 amino acids. CDR1 is MNHEY and CDR2 is SVGAGI in the germline V gene. The ends were cut back, 0 bases at V and 8 bases at J, with 10 bases in the middle. The CDR3 DNA reads TGTGCCAGCAGTTACTCTAGGTCGGTCGGCTACACCTTC. It yields the protein CASSYSRSVGYTF.

The chain carries TRBV18 and TRBJ2-5, with TRBD1 matching 9 bases. From germline, CDR1 is KGHSH and CDR2 LQKENI. The CDR3 is 15 residues long. V was pared by 5 bases and J by 5 bases, with 9 bases of the junction left unmatched. The DNA for the CDR3 is TGTGCCAGCTCATCGGGCGGGACAGGGACTGAGACCCAGTACTTC. Translation: CASSSGGTGTETQYF.

At least ten counts were recorded for this clonotype. This sequence joins TRBV5-1 and TRBJ1-1, with D possibly being TRBD1 (6 bases). Per the germline V gene, CDR1 is SGHRS and CDR2 is YFSETQ. CDR3 size: 13 residues. Trimming took off 4 bases at V and 5 bases at J, with 12 bases between the two ends. CDR3 in DNA: TGCGCCAGCAGCCCTGGGGGGGCAACTGAAGCTTTCTTT. It translates to CASSPGGATEAFF.

The chain carries TRBV9 and TRBJ1-1; D is undetermined. The germline gives CDR1 SGDLS, CDR2 YYNGEE. With 4 bases removed from V and 1 base from J, the gap between germline ends came to 14 bases. The CDR3 has 15 residues. In DNA, the CDR3 is TGTGCCAGCAGCCCAAATCCTATGCGGAACACTGAAGCTTTCTTT. Protein product: CASSPNPMRNTEAFF.

In regard to this clonotype: At one end the junction does not follow the germline gene, possibly because of a read error. The chain combines TRBV6-2 or TRBV6-3 with TRBJ1-2; D is perhaps TRBD1 (6 bases). CDR1 is MNHEY and CDR2 is SVGEGT in the germline V gene. The CDR3 is made up of 14 amino acids. In nucleotides, the CDR3 is TGTGCCAGCATTCTGGACAGTCGTAACTATGGCCACACCTTC. The encoded protein is CASILDSRNYGHTF.

This clonotype has a handful of counts. J is TRBJ2-5 and V is TRBV12-3 or TRBV12-4; D unresolved. V was pared by 3 bases and J by 3 bases, with 11 bases between. The CDR3 consists of 14 residues. CDR3 sequence (DNA): TGTGCCAGCAGTTTCCCCAGAAGGAAAGAGACCCAGTACTTC. Translated, it gives CASSFPRRKETQYF.

The J gene is TRBJ2-4, the V gene TRBV6-2 or TRBV6-3; D is possibly TRBD2 (6 bases). V shed 10 bases and J shed 13 bases, with 23 bases lying between them. The CDR3 has 13 residues. Germline CDR1 is MNHEY and CDR2 is SVGEGT. CDR3 bases: TGTGCCAACGGTTCCTCCGGGGGAAGAGAGCAGTACTTC. It yields the protein CANGSSGGREQYF.